These 30 T cell receptor beta chains originate from one sample sequenced in a study of neurological immune-mediated disorders (dated by TCRdb to between 2017 and 2020). Library construction relied on 5' RACE. Sequencing was performed on an Illumina HiSeq 2500. TCRdb applied fastp at Q25 and MiXCR to the public reads, then kept only in-frame beta chains. Rows are unified per CDR3 protein, each entry keeping the most common DNA and genes. Here the sample has roughly 31,000 distinct CDR3 sequences; 4% to 5.5% occur a single time. The biggest ten clones account for about 21% of the sample. The sequenced material came from PBMCs. Every receptor here comes from a man younger than 35 in good health.

This clonotype came up many times. V gene TRBV11-2 combines with J gene TRBJ2-5; maybe TRBD2 (5 bases). Germline V gene lookup returns CDR1 SGHAT and CDR2 FQNNGV. V was shortened by 7 bases and J by 5 bases, with 14 bases between the two germline ends. The length of the CDR3 is 13 residues. CDR3 DNA sequence: TGTGCCAGCAAGTCGGAGGTCGGGGAGACCCAGTACTTC. Its protein product is CASKSEVGETQYF.

V and J are TRBV5-1 and TRBJ2-7, with D perhaps TRBD1 or TRBD2 (6 bases each). V lost 3 bases to trimming and J lost 7 bases, with 17 bases between them. CDR1 and CDR2 from the germline V gene are SGHRS and YFSETQ. The CDR3 extends over 14 amino acids. CDR3 protein: CASSSGVGGREQYF. The CDR3 DNA sequence: TGCGCCAGCAGCTCGGGAGTAGGGGGGAGGGAGCAGTACTTC.

In this sample, this clonotype is medium-sized. The DNA of the CDR3 is TGCAGTGCTAGACCAAGGACTAGCACAGATACGCAGTATTTT. Protein: CSARPRTSTDTQYF. V and J are TRBV20-1 and TRBJ2-3; D is possibly TRBD2 (5 bases). Germline CDR1 DFQATT, CDR2 SNEGSKA (reference sequence). The CDR3 has 14 amino acids. V lost 2 bases, J lost 0 bases, and 9 bases lay in between.

This clonotype was seen many times. The V call is TRBV20-1, the J call TRBJ2-1; the match to TRBD2 covers 10 bases. The CDR3 runs 16 residues. The V segment lost 4 bases and the J segment 4 bases; nucleotides outside the gene matches: 10. In germline, CDR1 is DFQATT, CDR2 SNEGSKA (reference sequence). The DNA for the CDR3 is TGCAGTGCTACCGGGACTCTAGCGGGGGTATACAATGAGCAGTTCTTC. Protein: CSATGTLAGVYNEQFF.

This clonotype has a count of ten or more. The rearrangement links TRBV7-2 to TRBJ2-7, with D unresolved. Germline CDR1 is SGHTA and CDR2 is FQGNSA. Trimming pared 2 bases from V and 0 bases from J, leaving 11 bases between. There are 15 residues in the CDR3. The CDR3 loop is CASSLLLMDSYEQYF. The CDR3 DNA reads TGTGCCAGCAGCTTATTACTAATGGACTCCTACGAGCAGTACTTC. Supplemented by reference TRBV7-2 and TRBJ2-7, the full variable domain reads GAGVSQSPSNKVTEKGKDVELRCDPISGHTALYWYRQSLGQGLEFLIYFQGNSAPDKSGLPSDRFSAERTGGSVSTLTIQRTQQEDSAVYLCASSLLLMDSYEQYFGPGTRLTVT.

In this sample, this clonotype turned up many times. This chain links TRBV27 with TRBJ2-5, with D maybe TRBD2 (5 bases). This CDR3 comprises 15 residues. Looked up from germline, CDR1 is MNHEY and CDR2 is SMNVEV (reference sequence). The V gene lost 5 bases and the J gene lost 5 bases, with 18 bases spanning the gap. CDR3: CASSRTGRRRETQYF. The DNA of the CDR3 is TGTGCCAGCAGTCGCACTGGGAGAAGGCGGGAGACCCAGTACTTC.

This clonotype was observed many times. J is TRBJ1-1 and V is TRBV20-1; D is unclear. The CDR3 covers 13 residues. V lost 6 bases and J lost 1, with 12 bases in between. Germline V gene sequence: CDR1 DFQATT, CDR2 SNEGSKA (reference sequence). The DNA of the CDR3 is TGCAGTGCCAAACACCCCGGGAACACTGAAGCTTTCTTT. Protein product: CSAKHPGNTEAFF.

This clonotype has a count of ten or more. J is TRBJ2-3 and V is TRBV7-2; TRBD2 matches 8 bases. Germline CDR1 reads SGHTA; CDR2 reads FQGNSA. This CDR3 region has 15 residues. The V gene end was trimmed by 5 bases and the J gene end by 2 bases; junction bases not matched to a gene: 6. This CDR3 is CASSRAGAVTDTQYF. In nucleotides, the CDR3 is TGTGCCAGCAGCCGAGCGGGGGCCGTCACAGATACGCAGTATTTT. Combining the CDR3 with reference TRBV7-2 and TRBJ2-3 gives the whole variable domain GAGVSQSPSNKVTEKGKDVELRCDPISGHTALYWYRQSLGQGLEFLIYFQGNSAPDKSGLPSDRFSAERTGGSVSTLTIQRTQQEDSAVYLCASSRAGAVTDTQYFGPGTRLTVL.

There are many counts of this clonotype. The chain employs TRBV11-1 and TRBJ2-3; 8 nucleotides match TRBD2. The CDR3 runs to 15 residues. V shed 6 bases and J 3 bases; nucleotides not matched to a gene: 8. Germline CDR1 SGHAT, CDR2 FQDESV (reference sequence). The CDR3 DNA reads TGTGCCAGCAGTGACGGGACTAGTAAGACAGATACGCAGTATTTT. Protein: CASSDGTSKTDTQYF. Looking up the rest from reference TRBV11-1 and TRBJ2-3 gives the full variable domain: EAEVAQSPRYKITEKSQAVAFWCDPISGHATLYWYRQILGQGPELLVQFQDESVVDDSQLPKDRFSAERLKGVDSTLKIQPAELGDSAMYLCASSDGTSKTDTQYFGPGTRLTVL.

This clonotype has at least ten counts. The chain combines TRBV4-2 with TRBJ2-5, with 12 bases matching TRBD2. This CDR3 has 17 amino acids. Germline V lookup: CDR1 LGHNA, CDR2 YNFKEQ. Trimming cost V 4 bases and J 4 bases; bases outside gene matches: 10. CDR3 bases: TGTGCCAGCAGCCCTAACCCCCTAGCGGGGGGGCCAGAGACCCAGTACTTC. Protein: CASSPNPLAGGPETQYF.

There are many counts of this clonotype. The chain combines TRBV7-2 with TRBJ1-4; D call uncertain. From germline, CDR1 is SGHTA and CDR2 FQGNSA. This CDR3 has 16 amino acids. V dropped 2 bases and J dropped 3 bases, with 13 bases sitting between them. For the CDR3, the DNA is TGTGCCAGCAGCTTAATGTTCCAACAAGCTAATGAAAAACTGTTTTTT. Its protein product is CASSLMFQQANEKLFF.

This clonotype was seen repeatedly, ten times or more. The chain employs TRBV27 and TRBJ2-7; D is ambiguous. CDR1 and CDR2 (germline): MNHEY, SMNVEV (reference sequence). This CDR3 comprises 14 residues. Trimming took 3 bases from V and 7 from J, leaving 16 bases between them. Written as DNA, the CDR3 is TGTGCCAGCAGTTTTGGGGTCAGTGGTAAAGAGCAGTACTTC. It encodes CASSFGVSGKEQYF.

This clonotype appeared many times. This chain joins TRBV5-1 and TRBJ2-4, with unresolved D. Per germline, CDR1 SGHRS and CDR2 YFSETQ. With 0 bases removed from V and 3 bases from J, the gap between germline ends came to 7 bases. The CDR3 has 14 amino acids. The CDR3, as DNA: TGCGCCAGCAGCTTGGGGGGTGACAAAAACATTCAGTACTTC. This sequence encodes CASSLGGDKNIQYF.

This clonotype was recorded many times. The rearrangement joins TRBV5-6 to TRBJ1-6; no firm D call. The length of the CDR3 is 13 residues. CDR1 is SGHDT, CDR2 YYEEEE, per germline. V was shortened by 0 bases and J by 8 bases, with 6 bases between the two germline ends. CDR3 coding DNA: TGTGCCAGCAGCTTGGACACCTATTCACCCCTCCACTTT. It codes for CASSLDTYSPLHF.

The table lists this clonotype with many counts. The chain couples TRBV20-1 to TRBJ2-3; D is tentatively TRBD1 or TRBD2 (5 bases each). V was clipped by 3 bases and J by 4 bases, with 20 bases between them. Germline V lookup: CDR1 DFQATT, CDR2 SNEGSKA (reference sequence). The CDR3 has 16 residues. CDR3 in amino acids: CSASDGTGKLPDTQYF. The CDR3, as DNA: TGCAGTGCTAGTGATGGGACGGGGAAACTTCCAGATACGCAGTATTTT.

This clonotype was detected many times. The CDR3 sequence: CSARDSGFNEKLFF. Here the CDR3 DNA reads TGCAGTGCTAGAGATTCGGGTTTTAACGAAAAACTGTTTTTT. J is TRBJ1-4 and V is TRBV20-1; D is uncertain. The CDR3 length is 14 residues. Germline V lookup: CDR1 DFQATT, CDR2 SNEGSKA (reference sequence). The ends were cut back, 0 bases at V and 8 bases at J, with 13 bases in the middle.

This clonotype was seen repeatedly, ten times or more. V usage is TRBV5-1 and J usage is TRBJ2-4; TRBD2 matches at 11 bases. Germline trimming cut 4 bases from V and 1 base from J; bases unmatched to any gene: 7. The germline CDR1 and CDR2 sequences are SGHRS and YFSETQ. This CDR3 has 17 residues. The CDR3 DNA is TGCGCCAGCAGCGCGGGACTAGCGGTCGTGGCCAAAAACATTCAGTACTTC. Its protein product is CASSAGLAVVAKNIQYF.

This chain joins TRBV12-3 or TRBV12-4 and TRBJ2-6; the D is unclear. The CDR3 has 17 amino acids. Trimming removed 3 bases at V and 1 base at J, with 13 bases between. The CDR3 spells CASSLAGAGSGANVLTF. The CDR3 region has the DNA TGTGCCAGCAGTTTGGCAGGCGCCGGGTCTGGGGCCAACGTCCTGACTTTC.

The sample holds many counts of this clonotype. The chain couples TRBV12-3 or TRBV12-4 to TRBJ1-4; 7 positions agree with TRBD1. The CDR3 covers 20 residues. The ends lost 1 base at V and 4 bases at J; junction bases unmatched: 18. The CDR3 loop reads CASSLVWRTLDRNHNEKLFF. CDR3 nucleotide sequence: TGTGCCAGCAGTTTAGTTTGGCGGACCTTGGACAGGAACCATAATGAAAAACTGTTTTTT.

This clonotype was observed at least ten times. The rearrangement joins TRBV7-9 to TRBJ2-7, with 12 bases that match TRBD1. CDR1 and CDR2 from the germline V gene are SEHNR and FQNEAQ (reference sequence). The CDR3 covers 16 residues. V lost 1 base to trimming and J lost 6 bases; unmatched junction nucleotides: 7. In nucleotides, the CDR3 is TGTGCCAGCAGCTTAGACCCGGGACAGGGGGCTTCCGAGCAGTACTTC. Amino acid sequence: CASSLDPGQGASEQYF.

This clonotype was seen at least ten times. The chain employs TRBV5-1 and TRBJ1-1, with D unclear. Germline loops: CDR1 SGHRS, CDR2 YFSETQ. Trimming cost V 2 bases and J 5 bases, with 4 bases left between them. The CDR3 is 11 residues long. The CDR3 reads CASSLATEAFF. The CDR3 DNA reads TGCGCCAGCAGCTTAGCAACTGAAGCTTTCTTT.

This clonotype has a count of ten or more. The rearrangement links TRBV5-1 to TRBJ2-2, with unresolved D. Trimming left V 4 bases short and J 6 bases short, with 19 bases between. This CDR3 region has 16 residues. Germline CDR1 is SGHRS and CDR2 is YFSETQ. CDR3 in DNA: TGCGCCAGCAGCCTCCTAACCGCAGGAAATCCCGGGGAGCTGTTTTTT. Its protein is CASSLLTAGNPGELFF.

This clonotype was observed at least ten times. The chain employs TRBV9 and TRBJ2-2; D not resolved. CDR3 size: 17 residues. The V end lost 3 bases, the J end lost 2 bases, and 17 bases lay between the germline ends. Germline assignment: CDR1 SGDLS and CDR2 YYNGEE. The CDR3 region has the DNA TGTGCCAGCAGCGCCGACATATCAACGATAAACACCGGGGAGCTGTTTTTT. This sequence encodes CASSADISTINTGELFF. Variable domain in full (rest from reference TRBV9 and TRBJ2-2): DSGVTQTPKHLITATGQRVTLRCSPRSGDLSVYWYQQSLDQGLQFLIQYYNGEERAKGNILERFSAQQFPDLHSELNLSSLELGDSALYFCASSADISTINTGELFFGEGSRLTVL.

Ten or more counts support this clonotype. The chain is built from TRBV4-2 and TRBJ2-2; 11 positions agree with TRBD1. The ends lost 7 bases at V and 5 bases at J; junction bases unmatched: 3. Germline CDR1 LGHNA, CDR2 YNFKEQ. This CDR3 is 14 amino acids long. The CDR3 DNA follows: TGTGCCAGCAAGGGACAGGGGGAGACCGGGGAGCTGTTTTTT. Amino acid sequence: CASKGQGETGELFF.

This clonotype was seen a handful of times. The chain uses TRBV20-1 and TRBJ2-7; maybe TRBD1 (6 bases). V was trimmed by 6 bases and J by 4 bases, leaving 19 bases between them. This CDR3 comprises 14 residues. The germline gives CDR1 DFQATT, CDR2 SNEGSKA (reference sequence). CDR3 DNA sequence: TGCAGTGCCCTACGCAGGGGTTCCCAATACGAGCAGTACTTC. Its translation: CSALRRGSQYEQYF.

This clonotype was counted ten times or more. The chain uses TRBV6-6 and TRBJ2-3; 7 nucleotides agree with TRBD1. The germline CDR1 and CDR2 sequences are MNHNY and SVGAGI (reference sequence). The CDR3 totals 14 residues. After removal of 2 bases from V and 4 bases from J, the junction contained 3 bases not matched to a gene. CDR3 bases: TGTGCCAGCAGTTACCTGACAGGGTCAGATACGCAGTATTTT. Its protein product is CASSYLTGSDTQYF.

This clonotype was picked up many times. The J gene is TRBJ2-1, the V gene TRBV5-1; 9 positions agree with TRBD1. Germline loops: CDR1 SGHRS, CDR2 YFSETQ. The CDR3 contains 15 residues. J lost 1 base, V lost 7 bases, and 6 bases had no gene match. DNA of the CDR3: TGCGCCAGCGGACAGGGGAGCACATCCTACAATGAGCAGTTCTTC. As protein: CASGQGSTSYNEQFF.

The rearrangement joins TRBV6-5 to TRBJ2-6; 8 nucleotides agree with TRBD2. V lost 4 bases to trimming and J lost 3 bases; unmatched junction nucleotides: 5. CDR3 length: 16 residues. CDR1 is MNHEY and CDR2 is SVGAGI in the germline V gene. CDR3 amino acids: CASSSAGGGGANVLTF. CDR3 DNA: TGTGCCAGCAGTTCCGCGGGGGGCGGTGGGGCCAACGTCCTGACTTTC.

This clonotype was seen repeatedly, ten times or more. The chain uses TRBV5-1 and TRBJ2-2; 11 bases match TRBD1. V lost 3 bases to trimming and J lost 5 bases; unmatched junction nucleotides: 6. The germline CDR1 and CDR2 sequences are SGHRS and YFSETQ. CDR3 size: 16 residues. The CDR3 is CASSWTGGKETGELFF. CDR3 in DNA: TGCGCCAGCAGCTGGACAGGGGGCAAGGAAACCGGGGAGCTGTTTTTT.

This clonotype was detected ten times or more. The rearrangement uses TRBV18 and TRBJ1-2, with D unresolved. This CDR3 has 15 residues. Germline V gene lookup returns CDR1 KGHSH and CDR2 LQKENI. V was pared by 3 bases and J by 5 bases, with 16 bases between. Here the CDR3 DNA reads TGTGCCAGCTCACCTCCCGTTAGGGAGGATTATGGCTACACCTTC. Translation gives CASSPPVREDYGYTF.